This entry lists 9 T cell receptor beta chains sequenced from one sample in a study of shared T cell receptors in the human thymus. Produced via immunoSEQ multiplex PCR; TCRdb's table is partial and in-frame only. The sample consists of approximately 730,000 clones, 70% to 90% of them appearing once. These data were likewise used in another study, on human thymus T cells.

Sequenced: thymocytes. The receptors derive from a girl less than two years old with a congenital heart defect.

This clone showed up just once. This chain links TRBV18 with TRBJ2-3; 8 nucleotides match TRBD2. The CDR3 extends over 18 amino acids. The ends lost 3 bases at V and 2 bases at J; junction bases unmatched: 13. In germline, CDR1 is KGHSH, CDR2 LQKENI. The CDR3 DNA is TGTGCCAGCTCACCCGCCGGGGGGCGGGGGGATCTCACAGATACGCAGTATTTT. This encodes CASSPAGGRGDLTDTQYF.

The genes are TRBV6-5 and TRBJ1-1; no firm D call. The CDR3 covers 13 residues. Germline CDR1 reads MNHEY; CDR2 reads SVGAGI. V gave up 2 bases and J gave up 5 bases, with 9 bases separating them. The CDR3: CASSYMEETEAFF. The CDR3, as DNA: TGTGCCAGCAGTTACATGGAGGAGACTGAAGCTTTCTTT.

This sequence joins TRBV21-1 and TRBJ2-1; the table's D call, TRBD1, was not checked against the DNA. TRBV21-1 is a pseudogene. This CDR3 contains 18 residues. CDR3 DNA: TGTGCCAGCAGCAAAGGGAGGGACAGGGACTTTCTTAACAATGAGCAGTTCTTC. Translating it yields CASSKGRDRDFLNNEQFF.

This chain links TRBV13 with TRBJ2-5, with 8 bases lining up with TRBD1. Per germline, CDR1 PRHDT and CDR2 FYEKMQ (reference sequence). The CDR3 runs to 14 residues. The J segment lost 5 bases and the V segment lost 5 bases, leaving 7 bases of the junction unmatched. The CDR3 loop is CASSAGTGWETQYF. DNA of the CDR3: TGTGCCAGCAGCGCCGGGACAGGCTGGGAGACCCAGTACTTC.

The chain couples TRBV29-1 to TRBJ1-1; D remains unclear. Trimming removed 3 bases from V and 6 bases from J, with 14 bases in between. In germline, CDR1 is SQVTM, CDR2 ANQGSEA. The CDR3 is 13 amino acids. CDR3 sequence: CSVDNDLLSEAFF. CDR3 DNA: TGCAGCGTTGACAATGACTTACTTTCTGAAGCTTTCTTT.

This chain uses TRBV29-1 with TRBJ2-7; 7 bases fit TRBD1. The germline V gene encodes CDR1 SQVTM and CDR2 ANQGSEA. The trim removed 6 bases at V and 2 bases at J, leaving 7 bases unmatched. The CDR3 sequence is 13 residues long. The CDR3 spells CSVVLGQTYEQYF. CDR3 nucleotide sequence: TGCAGCGTCGTACTGGGACAGACCTACGAGCAGTACTTC.

The sample holds one count of this clone. The chain couples TRBV5-8 to TRBJ1-2; 9 bases agree with TRBD1. With 3 bases clipped from V and 5 bases from J, the junction kept 14 bases outside the gene matches. The CDR3 loop spans 17 amino acids. The germline gives CDR1 SGHTS, CDR2 YDEGEE. The CDR3: CASSSTILRDRVYGYTF. In DNA form, the CDR3 reads TGTGCCAGCAGCTCTACCATCCTCCGGGACAGGGTGTATGGCTACACCTTC. Full variable domain (remainder filled in from reference TRBV5-8 and TRBJ1-2): EAGVTQSPTHLIKTRGQQATLRCSPISGHTSVYWYQQALGLGLQFLLWYDEGEERNRGNFPPRFSGRQFPNYSSELNVNALELEDSALYLCASSSTILRDRVYGYTFGSGTRLTVV.

V is TRBV5-6 and J is TRBJ1-1; TRBD1 might be the D (5 bases). Germline V gene lookup returns CDR1 SGHDT and CDR2 YYEEEE. The CDR3 totals 15 residues. The V end was cut by 6 bases, the J end by 3 bases, with 18 bases between. CDR3 residues: CASTAIRGRDTEAFF. The CDR3 DNA is TGTGCCAGCACCGCGATCCGGGGGAGAGACACTGAAGCTTTCTTT.

As regards this clone: One end of the junction varies from germline; a read error may be responsible. The identical CDR3 is also encoded by other nucleotide sequences in the sample. The V gene is TRBV5-1, the J gene TRBJ1-6, with 8 bases that match TRBD1. The CDR3 has 17 residues. From germline, CDR1 is SGHRS and CDR2 YFSETQ. CDR3 DNA: TGCGCCAGCAGCATCGGACAGGGAAACTCCTATAATTCCCCCCTCCACTTT. This translates into CASSIGQGNSYNSPLHF.